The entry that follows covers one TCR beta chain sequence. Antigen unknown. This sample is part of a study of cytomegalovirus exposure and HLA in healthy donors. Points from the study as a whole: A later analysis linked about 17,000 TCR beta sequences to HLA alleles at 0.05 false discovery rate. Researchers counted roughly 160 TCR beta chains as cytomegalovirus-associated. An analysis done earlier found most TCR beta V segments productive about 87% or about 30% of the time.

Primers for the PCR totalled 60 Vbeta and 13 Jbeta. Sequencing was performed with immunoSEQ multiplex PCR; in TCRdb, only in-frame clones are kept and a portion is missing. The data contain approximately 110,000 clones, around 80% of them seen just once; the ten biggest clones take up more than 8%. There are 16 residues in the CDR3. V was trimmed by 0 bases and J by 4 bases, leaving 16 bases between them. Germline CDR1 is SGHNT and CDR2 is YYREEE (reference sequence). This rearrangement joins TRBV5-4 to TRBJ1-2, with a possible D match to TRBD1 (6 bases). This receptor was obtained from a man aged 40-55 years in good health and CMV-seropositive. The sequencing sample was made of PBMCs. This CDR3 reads CASSLGRAQGAYGYTF. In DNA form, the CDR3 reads TGTGCCAGCAGCTTGGGAAGGGCACAGGGAGCCTATGGCTACACCTTC.